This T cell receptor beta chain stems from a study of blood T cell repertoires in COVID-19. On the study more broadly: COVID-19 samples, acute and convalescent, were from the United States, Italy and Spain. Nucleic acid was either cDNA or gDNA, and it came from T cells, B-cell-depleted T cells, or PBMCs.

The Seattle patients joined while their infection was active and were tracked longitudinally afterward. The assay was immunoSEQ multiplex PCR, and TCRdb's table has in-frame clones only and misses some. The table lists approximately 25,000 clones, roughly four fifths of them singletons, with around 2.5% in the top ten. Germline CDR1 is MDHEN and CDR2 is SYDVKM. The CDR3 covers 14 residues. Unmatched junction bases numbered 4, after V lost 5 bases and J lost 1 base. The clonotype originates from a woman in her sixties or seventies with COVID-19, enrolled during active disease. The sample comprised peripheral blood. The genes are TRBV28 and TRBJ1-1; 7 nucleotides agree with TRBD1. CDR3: CASSGRTGNTEAFF. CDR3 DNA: TGTGCCAGCAGTGGACGGACAGGGAACACTGAAGCTTTCTTT.